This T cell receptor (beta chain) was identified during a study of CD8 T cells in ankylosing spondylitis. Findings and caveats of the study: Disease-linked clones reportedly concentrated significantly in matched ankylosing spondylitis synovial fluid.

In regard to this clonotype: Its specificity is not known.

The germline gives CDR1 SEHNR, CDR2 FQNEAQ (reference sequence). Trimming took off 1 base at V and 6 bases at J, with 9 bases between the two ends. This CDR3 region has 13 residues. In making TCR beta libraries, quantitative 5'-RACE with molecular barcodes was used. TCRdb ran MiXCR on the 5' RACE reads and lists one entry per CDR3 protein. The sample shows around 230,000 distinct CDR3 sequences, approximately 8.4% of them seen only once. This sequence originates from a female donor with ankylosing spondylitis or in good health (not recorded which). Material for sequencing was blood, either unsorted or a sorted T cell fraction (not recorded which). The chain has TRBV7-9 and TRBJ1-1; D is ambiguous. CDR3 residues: CASSLGGQAEAFF. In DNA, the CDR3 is TGTGCCAGCAGCTTAGGTGGGCAGGCTGAAGCTTTCTTT.